This entry lists 31 T cell receptor beta chains sequenced from one sample in a study of blood T cells in healthy people across ages. A J-beta primer mix and a sample-barcoded 5' primer were used in a second PCR of roughly 7 to 12 cycles. TCRdb reanalysed the 5' RACE reads using MiXCR and keeps one entry per CDR3 protein. This sample carries approximately 900,000 distinct CDR3 sequences, around 48% of them seen once, and the ten largest clones take 13%. The sample was blood. Receptors originate from a man aged 25-45 years in good health.

The rearrangement uses TRBV3-1 and TRBJ2-5, with a possible D match to TRBD1 (6 bases). The CDR3 totals 15 residues. The V end was cut by 5 bases, the J end by 2 bases, with 15 bases between. Germline values: CDR1 LGHDT, CDR2 YNNKEL (reference sequence). The CDR3, as DNA: TGTGCCAGCAGCGGGGGACAAGGGGATCAAGAGACCCAGTACTTC. This gives the protein CASSGGQGDQETQYF.

This clonotype was picked up a small number of times. The chain couples TRBV6-2 or TRBV6-3 to TRBJ2-7, with D tentatively TRBD2 (6 bases). CDR1 is MNHEY and CDR2 is SVGEGT in the germline V gene. The CDR3 contains 14 residues. Trimming took off 6 bases at V and 5 bases at J, with 17 bases between the two ends. The CDR3 loop is CASRERLGVNEQYF. CDR3 bases: TGTGCCAGCAGAGAAAGACTAGGGGTGAACGAGCAGTACTTC.

The rearrangement uses TRBV19 and TRBJ2-5, with a possible D match to TRBD1 (5 bases). CDR3 length: 13 residues. Trimming took off 2 bases at V and 11 bases at J, with 15 bases between the two ends. Germline CDR1 LNHDA, CDR2 SQIVND (reference sequence). The chain's CDR3 is CASSILTANEQYF. The CDR3 DNA reads as TGTGCCAGTAGTATACTGACAGCCAATGAGCAGTACTTC.

This rearrangement joins TRBV9 to TRBJ2-7, with 10 bases identical to TRBD1. The ends lost 0 bases at V and 3 bases at J; junction bases unmatched: 15. Germline loops: CDR1 SGDLS, CDR2 YYNGEE. The CDR3 contains 19 residues. CDR3 DNA: TGTGCCAGCAGCGTAGCCCCAACTGTCGGGACAGGGGTCTACTACGAGCAGTACTTC. It is translated as CASSVAPTVGTGVYYEQYF. Based on the CDR3 plus reference TRBV9 and TRBJ2-7, the full variable domain is DSGVTQTPKHLITATGQRVTLRCSPRSGDLSVYWYQQSLDQGLQFLIQYYNGEERAKGNILERFSAQQFPDLHSELNLSSLELGDSALYFCASSVAPTVGTGVYYEQYFGPGTRLTVT.

This clonotype occurred a few times. This sequence joins TRBV9 and TRBJ1-4, with 8 bases matching TRBD1. The ends lost 4 bases at V and 6 bases at J; junction bases unmatched: 8. Germline V gene sequence: CDR1 SGDLS, CDR2 YYNGEE. This CDR3 is built from 15 residues. The CDR3 DNA sequence: TGTGCCAGCAGCTCCCCGGGACAGGTGGATGAAAAACTGTTTTTT. Its protein is CASSSPGQVDEKLFF.

The rearrangement links TRBV20-1 to TRBJ2-5; D is ambiguous. CDR3 length: 13 amino acids. The germline CDR1 and CDR2 sequences are DFQATT and SNEGSKA (reference sequence). V lost 1 base, J lost 0 bases, and 6 bases lay in between. The CDR3 reads CSARGHNQETQYF. DNA of the CDR3: TGCAGTGCTAGAGGACATAACCAAGAGACCCAGTACTTC.

The CDR3 reads CSVTGVLQANYGYTF. CDR3 nucleotides: TGCAGCGTGACAGGGGTCCTTCAAGCTAACTATGGCTACACCTTC. This sequence joins TRBV29-1 and TRBJ1-2, with 8 positions matching TRBD1. The V gene's germline CDR1 is SQVTM and CDR2 ANQGSEA. The CDR3 spans 15 residues. The trim removed 6 bases at V and 0 bases at J, leaving 9 bases unmatched.

Comments on this clonotype: In this CDR3 the conserved last residue, phenylalanine or tryptophan, is missing, so a read error is likely. The J gene is TRBJ2-7, the V gene TRBV7-9, with TRBD1 matching 9 bases. The germline gives CDR1 SEHNR, CDR2 FQNEAQ (reference sequence). The CDR3 has 14 residues. Trimming removed 4 bases from V and 3 bases from J; junction bases left unmatched: 4. CDR3 residues: CASSSRDRVYEQYS. CDR3 DNA: TGTGCCAGCAGCTCCCGGGACAGGGTCTACGAGCAGTACTCC.

This clonotype was counted many times. The V call is TRBV27, the J call TRBJ2-7; TRBD1 aligns across 9 bases. V lost 7 bases and J lost 3; bases outside the gene matches: 4. CDR3 size: 13 residues. Germline V CDR1 and CDR2: MNHEY, SMNVEV (reference sequence). This CDR3 is CASKGQGGYEQYF. The CDR3 DNA follows: TGTGCCAGCAAGGGACAGGGAGGCTACGAGCAGTACTTC.

The V and J genes are TRBV5-4 and TRBJ2-3, with 10 bases lining up with TRBD1. The CDR3 sequence is 16 residues long. CDR1 and CDR2 (germline): SGHNT, YYREEE (reference sequence). The V gene end was trimmed by 7 bases and the J gene end by 1 base; junction bases not matched to a gene: 9. The CDR3 sequence is CASGSGTGDRTDTQYF. For the CDR3, the DNA is TGTGCCAGCGGCTCCGGGACAGGGGACCGCACAGATACGCAGTATTTT. The variable domain in full, with the rest retrieved from reference TRBV5-4 and TRBJ2-3, is ETGVTQSPTHLIKTRGQQVTLRCSSQSGHNTVSWYQQALGQGPQFIFQYYREEENGRGNFPPRFSGLQFPNYSSELNVNALELDDSALYLCASGSGTGDRTDTQYFGPGTRLTVL.

The rearrangement links TRBV6-1 to TRBJ1-4; TRBD1 aligns across 10 bases. Looked up from germline, CDR1 is MNHNS and CDR2 is SASEGT. The ends lost 6 bases at V and 8 bases at J; junction bases unmatched: 12. The CDR3 spans 16 residues. The DNA for the CDR3 is TGTGCCAGCAGACCCCTGACAGGGGGCGCGGAAGAAAAACTGTTTTTT. It encodes CASRPLTGGAEEKLFF.

The rearrangement joins TRBV3-1 to TRBJ1-2, with D possibly being TRBD1 (5 bases). Between the trimmed V and J ends, which lost 0 bases and 8 bases, there was a span of 16 bases. CDR3 length equals 15 residues. CDR1 is LGHDT and CDR2 is YNNKEL in the germline V gene (reference sequence). This CDR3 is CASSQEIPGTKGYTF. CDR3 coding DNA: TGTGCCAGCAGCCAAGAAATCCCAGGGACGAAGGGCTACACCTTC.

The rearrangement uses TRBV6-5 and TRBJ2-3, with a possible D match to TRBD2 (5 bases). Germline V gene data show CDR1 as MNHEY and CDR2 as SVGAGI. The CDR3 runs to 15 residues. V was clipped by 2 bases and J by 2 bases, with 11 bases between them. For the CDR3, the DNA is TGTGCCAGCAGTTACGGGGAGAGGGCCACAGATACGCAGTATTTT. It yields the protein CASSYGERATDTQYF.

The table lists this clonotype with a few counts. The chain is built from TRBV6-5 and TRBJ2-7, with D perhaps matching TRBD1 (6 bases). The CDR3 runs to 15 residues. Between the trimmed V and J ends, which lost 8 bases and 0 bases, there was a span of 17 bases. CDR1 and CDR2 from the germline V gene are MNHEY and SVGAGI. CDR3: CASARIRGFSYEQYF. In DNA form, the CDR3 reads TGTGCCAGCGCACGAATTAGGGGGTTCTCCTACGAGCAGTACTTC.

Written as DNA, the CDR3 is TGTGCCAGCAGTGGCAGCCTCGGGACTAGGACTAGCGCAGATACGCAGTATTTT. This translates into CASSGSLGTRTSADTQYF. J is TRBJ2-3 and V is TRBV12-3 or TRBV12-4; 9 positions match TRBD2. The CDR3 is 18 residues long. Unmatched junction bases numbered 16, after V lost 5 bases and J lost 4 bases.

This clonotype turned up a few times. The rearrangement joins TRBV28 to TRBJ2-4, with D possibly being TRBD2 (5 bases). CDR1 and CDR2 (germline): MDHEN, SYDVKM. V was cut by 7 bases and J by 9 bases, with 10 bases left in between. The CDR3 spans 11 residues. The CDR3 DNA sequence: TGTGCCAGCACGGGGTCACGCATTCAGTACTTC. Translated, it gives CASTGSRIQYF.

Ten or more counts support this clonotype. The rearrangement uses TRBV4-1 and TRBJ2-1, with TRBD2 identical over 9 bases. V lost 0 bases, J lost 4 bases, and 4 bases stayed unmatched. CDR1 MGHRA and CDR2 YSYEKL come from the germline V gene. This CDR3 spans 16 amino acids. The CDR3 sequence: CASSQDPSGDYNEQFF. The CDR3 nucleotides are TGCGCCAGCAGCCAAGATCCTAGCGGGGATTACAATGAGCAGTTCTTC.

This clonotype has just a few counts. V and J are TRBV20-1 and TRBJ1-1; D not resolved. The CDR3 runs to 16 residues. The germline CDR1 and CDR2 sequences are DFQATT and SNEGSKA (reference sequence). V shed 2 bases and J shed 2 bases, with 18 bases lying between them. This CDR3 is CSARPPGPGFNTEAFF. The CDR3 DNA follows: TGCAGTGCTAGACCCCCCGGTCCCGGCTTCAACACTGAAGCTTTCTTT.

The chain is built from TRBV20-1 and TRBJ2-4; a possible D gene is TRBD1 (6 bases). V dropped 3 bases and J dropped 6 bases, with 21 bases sitting between them. The CDR3 extends over 16 amino acids. Per the germline V gene, CDR1 is DFQATT and CDR2 is SNEGSKA (reference sequence). The CDR3 region is CSASPRSGRGVNIQYF. The CDR3 nucleotides are TGCAGTGCTAGTCCCCGCTCGGGCAGGGGAGTAAACATTCAGTACTTC.

This chain links TRBV3-1 with TRBJ2-1, with 15 positions matching TRBD2. Germline-derived CDR1 and CDR2 are LGHDT and YNNKEL (reference sequence). The J segment lost 8 bases and the V segment lost 4 bases, leaving 3 bases of the junction unmatched. This CDR3 is built from 15 residues. The CDR3 nucleotides are TGTGCCAGCAGCCTTCGGACTAGCGGGGGGGATGAGCAGTTCTTC. Translating it yields CASSLRTSGGDEQFF.

This clonotype was seen a handful of times. Written as DNA, the CDR3 is TGTGCCAGCAGCTTAAAACAGGGAAACTATGGCTACACCTTC. Encoded protein: CASSLKQGNYGYTF. The V and J genes are TRBV7-8 and TRBJ1-2, with D maybe TRBD1 (6 bases). Deletions cut 2 bases from V and 2 bases from J, with 9 bases between. Germline V gives CDR1 SGHVS, CDR2 FQNEAQ. The CDR3 extends over 14 amino acids.

The V call is TRBV27, the J call TRBJ2-5; the D gene is possibly TRBD1 (5 bases). Deletions cut 2 bases from V and 1 base from J, with 23 bases between. This CDR3 has 19 residues. Germline V gene lookup returns CDR1 MNHEY and CDR2 SMNVEV (reference sequence). DNA for the CDR3: TGTGCCAGCAGTTTAAGGCAGGGCCCCGTCAAAAGCTCCCAAGAGACCCAGTACTTC. This translates into CASSLRQGPVKSSQETQYF.

This clonotype was counted between two and nine times. The chain couples TRBV7-8 to TRBJ1-1; a possible D gene is TRBD1 (6 bases). The CDR3 is 17 amino acids. CDR1 is SGHVS, CDR2 FQNEAQ, per germline. Trimming removed 0 bases at V and 3 bases at J, with 17 bases between. CDR3 nucleotide sequence: TGTGCCAGCAGCTTAGCGATAGGGGGAGAGGTGGACACTGAAGCTTTCTTT. This codes for CASSLAIGGEVDTEAFF. Variable domain in full (rest from reference TRBV7-8 and TRBJ1-1): GAGVSQSPRYKVAKRGQDVALRCDPISGHVSLFWYQQALGQGPEFLTYFQNEAQLDKSGLPSDRFFAERPEGSVSTLKIQRTQQEDSAVYLCASSLAIGGEVDTEAFFGQGTRLTVV.

Of note for this clonotype: A read error may explain this, as a much larger clone is one base away. The genes are TRBV3-1 and TRBJ2-3; 10 bases are shared with TRBD2. Trimming removed 1 base from V and 2 bases from J; junction bases left unmatched: 6. CDR3 length equals 17 residues. Germline loops: CDR1 LGHDT, CDR2 YNNKEL (reference sequence). The CDR3 is CASSQVSTSGTTDTQYF. For the CDR3, the DNA is TGTGCCAGCAGCCAAGTCTCAACTAGCGGGACCACAGATACGCAGTATTTT.

This clonotype was seen only a few times. Here the CDR3 DNA reads TGCAGTGCTAGGGAAGGGGGGGGGGACACAGATACGCAGTATTTT. Its protein is CSAREGGGDTDTQYF. This chain joins TRBV20-1 and TRBJ2-3, with a weak D call TRBD2 (7 bases). Trimming took 3 bases from V and 2 from J, leaving 15 bases between them. The CDR3 is 15 amino acids. Per the germline V gene, CDR1 is DFQATT and CDR2 is SNEGSKA (reference sequence).

This clonotype was seen a handful of times. This chain uses TRBV27 with TRBJ2-1, with unresolved D. This CDR3 contains 11 residues. Trimming took 6 bases from V and 13 from J, leaving 13 bases between them. Germline V gene data show CDR1 as MNHEY and CDR2 as SMNVEV (reference sequence). The DNA for the CDR3 is TGTGCCAGCAGGAGCCAGCTCGTTCAGTTCTTC. Translating gives CASRSQLVQFF.

This clonotype was observed a few times. The genes are TRBV7-6 and TRBJ2-5; 9 nucleotides match TRBD1. This CDR3 region has 17 residues. Germline assignment: CDR1 SGHVS and CDR2 FNYEAQ. J was trimmed by 11 bases and V by 1 base; bases with no gene match: 17. The CDR3 here is CASSLEAAGTGYNEQYF. For the CDR3, the DNA is TGTGCCAGCAGCTTAGAAGCGGCCGGGACAGGGTACAATGAGCAGTACTTC.

This clonotype turned up a few times. V is TRBV29-1 and J is TRBJ2-5; 9 bases are a match to TRBD2. This CDR3 comprises 14 residues. Germline values: CDR1 SQVTM, CDR2 ANQGSEA. Trimming cost V 6 bases and J 1 base; bases outside gene matches: 6. The DNA for the CDR3 is TGCAGCGTGGAACCGGGACTAGCCCAAGAGACCCAGTACTTC. Translating it yields CSVEPGLAQETQYF.

The chain joins TRBV20-1 to TRBJ2-5; the D call may be TRBD1 or TRBD2 (6 bases each). With the DNA end fitting TRBJ2-7 better, the J assignment may be wrong. This CDR3 contains 15 residues. Germline V gene data show CDR1 as DFQATT and CDR2 as SNEGSKA (reference sequence). The CDR3 spells CSASKGGRYSYEQYF. CDR3 sequence (DNA): TGCAGTGCTTCAAAGGGGGGCCGCTACTCCTACGAGCAGTACTTC.

The rearrangement uses TRBV2 and TRBJ1-2; perhaps TRBD1 as D (5 bases). This CDR3 has 13 amino acids. Trimming pared 4 bases from V and 8 bases from J, leaving 14 bases between. CDR1 and CDR2 (germline): SNHLY, FYNNEI. CDR3 in amino acids: CASSGGSYAGYTF. CDR3 coding DNA: TGTGCCAGCAGTGGGGGCTCGTATGCGGGCTACACCTTC.

This clonotype has a count of ten or more. This chain links TRBV5-6 with TRBJ2-3; maybe TRBD1 (5 bases). Trimming cost V 1 base and J 0 bases, with 15 bases left between them. CDR1 and CDR2 from the germline V gene are SGHDT and YYEEEE. This CDR3 is built from 17 residues. CDR3 nucleotides: TGTGCCAGCAGCTTGACCGCCAGGGTATATAGCACAGATACGCAGTATTTT. Translation: CASSLTARVYSTDTQYF. The full variable domain, in which reference TRBV5-6 and TRBJ2-3 provide the parts outside the CDR3, is DAGVTQSPTHLIKTRGQQVTLRCSPKSGHDTVSWYQQALGQGPQFIFQYYEEEERQRGNFPDRFSGHQFPNYSSELNVNALLLGDSALYLCASSLTARVYSTDTQYFGPGTRLTVL.